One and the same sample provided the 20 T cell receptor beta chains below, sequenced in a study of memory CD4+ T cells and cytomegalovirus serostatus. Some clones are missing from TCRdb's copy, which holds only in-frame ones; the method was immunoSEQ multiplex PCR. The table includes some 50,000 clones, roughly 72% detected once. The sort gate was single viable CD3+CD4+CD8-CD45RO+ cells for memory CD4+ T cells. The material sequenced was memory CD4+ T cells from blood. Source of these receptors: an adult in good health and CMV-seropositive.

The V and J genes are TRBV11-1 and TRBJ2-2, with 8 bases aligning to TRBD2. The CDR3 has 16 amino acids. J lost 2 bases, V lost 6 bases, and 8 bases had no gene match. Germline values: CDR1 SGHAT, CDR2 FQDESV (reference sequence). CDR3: CASRIRAGVNTGELFF. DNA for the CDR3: TGTGCCAGCAGGATAAGAGCGGGGGTCAACACCGGGGAGCTGTTTTTT.

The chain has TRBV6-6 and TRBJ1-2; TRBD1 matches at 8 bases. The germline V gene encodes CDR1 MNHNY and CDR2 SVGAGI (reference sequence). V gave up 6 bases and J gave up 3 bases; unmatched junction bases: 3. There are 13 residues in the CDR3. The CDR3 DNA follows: TGTGCCAGCAGCCAGGGGGCGCACTATGGCTACACCTTC. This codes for CASSQGAHYGYTF.

The CDR3 loop is CASSDSWGDATGELFF. CDR3 sequence (DNA): TGTGCCAGCAGTGACTCGTGGGGGGATGCCACCGGGGAGCTGTTTTTT. This chain connects TRBV6-4 to TRBJ2-2, with D maybe TRBD2 (6 bases). Trimming took off 0 bases at V and 4 bases at J, with 12 bases between the two ends. Germline lookup yields CDR1 MRHNA and CDR2 SNTAGT. The CDR3 has 16 amino acids.

The DNA for the CDR3 is TGTGCCAGCAGTTACTCGAGAGGCGGGACCGGGGAGCTGTTTTTT. This gives the protein CASSYSRGGTGELFF. The chain combines TRBV6-6 with TRBJ2-2, with D maybe TRBD2 (5 bases). CDR3 size: 15 residues. Per the germline V gene, CDR1 is MNHNY and CDR2 is SVGAGI (reference sequence). V shed 0 bases and J shed 5 bases, with 10 bases lying between them.

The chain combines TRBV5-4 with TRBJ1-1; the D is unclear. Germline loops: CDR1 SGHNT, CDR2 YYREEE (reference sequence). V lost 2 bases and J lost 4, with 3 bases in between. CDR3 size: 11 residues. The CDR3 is CASSLRTEAFF. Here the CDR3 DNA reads TGTGCCAGCAGCTTACGCACTGAAGCTTTCTTT.

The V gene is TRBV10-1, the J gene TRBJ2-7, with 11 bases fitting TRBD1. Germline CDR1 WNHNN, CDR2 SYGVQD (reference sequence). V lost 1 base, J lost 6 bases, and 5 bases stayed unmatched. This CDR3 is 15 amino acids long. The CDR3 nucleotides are TGCGCCAGCAGTGAGTGGAGGGGACAGGGGGTCGAGCAGTACTTC. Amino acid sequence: CASSEWRGQGVEQYF.

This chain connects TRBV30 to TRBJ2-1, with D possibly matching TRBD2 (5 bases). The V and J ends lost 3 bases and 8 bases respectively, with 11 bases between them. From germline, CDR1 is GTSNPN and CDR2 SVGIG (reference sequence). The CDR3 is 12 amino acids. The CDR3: CAWRGSFHEQFF. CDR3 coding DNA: TGTGCCTGGAGAGGGAGTTTCCATGAGCAGTTCTTC.

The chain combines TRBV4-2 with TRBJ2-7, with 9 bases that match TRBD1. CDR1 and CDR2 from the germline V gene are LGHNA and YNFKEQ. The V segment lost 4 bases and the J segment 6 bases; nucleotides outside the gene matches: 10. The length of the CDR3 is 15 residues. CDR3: CASSLPGQGATEQYF. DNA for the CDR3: TGTGCCAGCAGCCTACCGGGACAGGGTGCTACCGAGCAGTACTTC.

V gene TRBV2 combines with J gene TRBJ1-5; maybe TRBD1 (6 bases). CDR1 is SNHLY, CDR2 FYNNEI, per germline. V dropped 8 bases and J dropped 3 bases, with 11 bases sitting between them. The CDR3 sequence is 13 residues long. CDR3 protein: CASQGQVNQPQHF. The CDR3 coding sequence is TGTGCCAGCCAGGGGCAGGTCAATCAGCCCCAGCATTTT.

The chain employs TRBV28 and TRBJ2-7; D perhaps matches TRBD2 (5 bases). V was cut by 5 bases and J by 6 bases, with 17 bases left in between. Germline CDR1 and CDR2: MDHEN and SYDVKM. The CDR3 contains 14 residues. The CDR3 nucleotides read TGTGCCAGCAGTACCCGTGGAGGTCCTGCCGAGCAGTACTTC. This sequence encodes CASSTRGGPAEQYF.

CDR3 bases: TGTGCCAGCAGCTTGGCTAGCGGGGGCCAAAACACCGGGGAGCTGTTTTTT. This codes for CASSLASGGQNTGELFF. This chain links TRBV5-4 with TRBJ2-2, with TRBD2 identical over 10 bases. CDR3 length equals 17 residues. J was trimmed by 2 bases and V by 0 bases; bases with no gene match: 4. Germline CDR1 is SGHNT and CDR2 is YYREEE (reference sequence). Looking up the rest from reference TRBV5-4 and TRBJ2-2 gives the full variable domain: ETGVTQSPTHLIKTRGQQVTLRCSSQSGHNTVSWYQQALGQGPQFIFQYYREEENGRGNFPPRFSGLQFPNYSSELNVNALELDDSALYLCASSLASGGQNTGELFFGEGSRLTVL.

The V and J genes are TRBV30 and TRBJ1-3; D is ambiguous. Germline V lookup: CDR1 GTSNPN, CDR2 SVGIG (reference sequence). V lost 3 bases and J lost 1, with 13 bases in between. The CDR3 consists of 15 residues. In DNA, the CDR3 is TGTGCCTGGAGAAGGGAGGTGCAATCTGGAAACACCATATATTTT. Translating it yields CAWRREVQSGNTIYF. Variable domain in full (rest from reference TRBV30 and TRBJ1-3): SQTIHQWPATLVQPVGSPLSLECTVEGTSNPNLYWYRQAAGRGLQLLFYSVGIGQISSEVPQNLSASRPQDRQFILSSKKLLLSDSGFYLCAWRREVQSGNTIYFGEGSWLTVV.

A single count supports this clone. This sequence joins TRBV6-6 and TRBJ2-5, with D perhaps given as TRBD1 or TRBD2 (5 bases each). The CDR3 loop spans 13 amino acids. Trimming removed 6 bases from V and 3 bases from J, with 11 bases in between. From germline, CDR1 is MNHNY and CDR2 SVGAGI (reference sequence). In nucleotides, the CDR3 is TGTGCCAGCAGCCGGGACCAGGAAGAGACCCAGTACTTC. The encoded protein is CASSRDQEETQYF.

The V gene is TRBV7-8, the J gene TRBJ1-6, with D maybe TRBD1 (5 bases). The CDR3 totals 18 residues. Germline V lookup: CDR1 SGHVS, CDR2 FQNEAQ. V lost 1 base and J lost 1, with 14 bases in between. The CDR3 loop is CASSLVPGGESYNSPLHF. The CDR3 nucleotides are TGTGCCAGCAGCTTAGTTCCCGGAGGGGAGTCCTATAATTCACCCCTCCACTTT.

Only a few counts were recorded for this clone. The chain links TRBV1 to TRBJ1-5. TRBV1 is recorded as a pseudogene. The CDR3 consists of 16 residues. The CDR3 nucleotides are TGCACCAGCAGCCAAGATACCGGGAACAGCAATCAGCCCCAGCATTTT. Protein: CTSSQDTGNSNQPQHF.

CDR3 bases: TGCGCCAGCAGCGATACAGGGGATCGGGCCCAGCATTTT. Translated, it gives CASSDTGDRAQHF. The gene calls are TRBV10-2 and TRBJ1-5, with TRBD1 matching over 7 bases. V lost 6 bases and J lost 11; bases outside the gene matches: 10. The CDR3 is 13 residues long. Germline CDR1 WSHSY, CDR2 SAAADI.

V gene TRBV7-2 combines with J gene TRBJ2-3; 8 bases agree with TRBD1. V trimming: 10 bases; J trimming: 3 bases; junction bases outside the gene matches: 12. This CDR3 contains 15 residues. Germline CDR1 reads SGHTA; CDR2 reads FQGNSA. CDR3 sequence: CATQWAGGPTDTQYF. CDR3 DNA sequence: TGTGCCACCCAATGGGCAGGGGGCCCGACAGATACGCAGTATTTT. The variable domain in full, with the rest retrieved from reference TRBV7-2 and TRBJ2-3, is GAGVSQSPSNKVTEKGKDVELRCDPISGHTALYWYRQSLGQGLEFLIYFQGNSAPDKSGLPSDRFSAERTGGSVSTLTIQRTQQEDSAVYLCATQWAGGPTDTQYFGPGTRLTVL.

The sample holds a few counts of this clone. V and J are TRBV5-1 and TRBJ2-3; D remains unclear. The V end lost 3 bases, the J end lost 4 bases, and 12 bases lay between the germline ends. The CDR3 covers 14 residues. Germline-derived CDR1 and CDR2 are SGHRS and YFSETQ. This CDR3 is CASSSTGGSDTQYF. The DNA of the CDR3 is TGCGCCAGCAGCTCGACTGGTGGGTCAGATACGCAGTATTTT.

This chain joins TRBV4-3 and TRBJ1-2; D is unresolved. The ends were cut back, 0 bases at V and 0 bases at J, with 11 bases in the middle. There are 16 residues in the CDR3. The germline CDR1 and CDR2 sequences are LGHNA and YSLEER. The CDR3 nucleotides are TGCGCCAGCAGCCAAGATTGGCAGGCAGCTAACTATGGCTACACCTTC. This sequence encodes CASSQDWQAANYGYTF.

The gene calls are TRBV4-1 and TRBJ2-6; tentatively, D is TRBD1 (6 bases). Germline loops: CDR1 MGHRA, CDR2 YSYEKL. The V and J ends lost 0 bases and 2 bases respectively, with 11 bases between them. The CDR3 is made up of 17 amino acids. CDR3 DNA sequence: TGCGCCAGCAGCCAAGAGACCAGGGGACCTGGGGCCAACGTCCTGACTTTC. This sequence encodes CASSQETRGPGANVLTF.